The clone carrying this T cell receptor beta chain was counted many times. The antigen is unknown. This record belongs to a study of T cells in Graves' hyperthyroidism and ophthalmopathy. V shed 1 base, J shed 4 bases, and the junction held 11 bases outside the gene matches. Per germline, CDR1 MGHRA and CDR2 YSYEKL. This CDR3 has 17 amino acids. Amplification of TCR beta CDR3 regions used RNA as the template. Primed by the HTBI set, a first-round RT-PCR was run on the TCR CDR3. TCRdb passed the multiplex PCR reads through MiXCR, listing each CDR3 protein once. The table lists fewer than 250,000 distinct CDR3 sequences, approximately 25% of them singletons. Findings and limits, study-wide: It was a median around 6 months before onset that the model predicted ophthalmopathy.

The gene calls are TRBV4-1 and TRBJ2-5; 8 bases map to TRBD2. Sample: blood. The receptor was derived from a woman in her thirties or forties with Graves' ophthalmopathy. CDR3: CASSQASLAVGRETQYF. The CDR3 DNA is TGCGCCAGCAGCCAAGCCTCACTAGCGGTGGGTCGAGAGACCCAGTACTTC.